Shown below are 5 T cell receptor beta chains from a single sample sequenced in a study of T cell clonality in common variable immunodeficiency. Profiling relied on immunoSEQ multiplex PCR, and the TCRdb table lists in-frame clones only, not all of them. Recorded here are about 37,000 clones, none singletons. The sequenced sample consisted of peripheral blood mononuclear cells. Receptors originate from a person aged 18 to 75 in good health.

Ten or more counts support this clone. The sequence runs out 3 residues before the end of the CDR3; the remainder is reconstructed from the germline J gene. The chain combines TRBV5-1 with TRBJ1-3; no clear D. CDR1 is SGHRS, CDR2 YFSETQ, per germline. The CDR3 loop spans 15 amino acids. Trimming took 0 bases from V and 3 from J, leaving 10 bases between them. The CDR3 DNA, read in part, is TGCGCCAGCAGCTTGGGGGCACTGAATGGAAACACC. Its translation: CASSLGALNGNT. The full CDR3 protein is CASSLGALNGNTIYF.

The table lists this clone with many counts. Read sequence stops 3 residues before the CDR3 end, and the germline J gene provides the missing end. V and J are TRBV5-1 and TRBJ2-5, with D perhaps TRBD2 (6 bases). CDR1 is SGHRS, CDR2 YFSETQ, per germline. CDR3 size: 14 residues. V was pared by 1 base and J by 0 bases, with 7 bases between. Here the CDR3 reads CASSLRGNQETQYF. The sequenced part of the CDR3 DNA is TGCGCCAGCAGCTTGCGGGGGAACCAAGAGACC.

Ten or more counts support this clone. The part of the CDR3 DNA that was read is TGTGCCAGCTCACCACAGGTTAACACTGAA. This translates into CASSPQVNTE. The full CDR3 reads CASSPQVNTEAFF. V usage is TRBV18 and J usage is TRBJ1-1, with D unresolved. The read ends 3 residues shy of where the CDR3 ends; the end is completed using the germline J gene. The V gene's germline CDR1 is KGHSH and CDR2 LQKENI. V was trimmed by 1 base and J by 2 bases, leaving 5 bases between them. The CDR3 sequence is 13 residues long.

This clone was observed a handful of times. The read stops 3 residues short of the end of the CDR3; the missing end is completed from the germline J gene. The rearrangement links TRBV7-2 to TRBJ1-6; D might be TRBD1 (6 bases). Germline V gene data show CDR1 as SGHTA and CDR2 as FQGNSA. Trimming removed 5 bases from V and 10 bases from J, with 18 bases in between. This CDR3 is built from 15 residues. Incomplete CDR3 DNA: TGTGCCAGCAGCGTTCGACAGGTCCAAAACTCACCC. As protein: CASSVRQVQNSP. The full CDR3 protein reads CASSVRQVQNSPLHF. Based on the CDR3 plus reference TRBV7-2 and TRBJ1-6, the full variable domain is GAGVSQSPSNKVTEKGKDVELRCDPISGHTALYWYRQSLGQGLEFLIYFQGNSAPDKSGLPSDRFSAERTGGSVSTLTIQRTQQEDSAVYLCASSVRQVQNSPLHFGNGTRLTVT.

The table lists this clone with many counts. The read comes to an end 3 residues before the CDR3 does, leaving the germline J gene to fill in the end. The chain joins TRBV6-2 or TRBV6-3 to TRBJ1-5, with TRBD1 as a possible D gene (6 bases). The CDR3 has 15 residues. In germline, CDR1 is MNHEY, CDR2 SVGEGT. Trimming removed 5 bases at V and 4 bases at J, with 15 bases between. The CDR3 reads CASSGGGGRNQPQHF. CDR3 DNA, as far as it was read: TGTGCCAGCAGTGGCGGGGGGGGGCGTAATCAGCCC.